A selection of T cell receptor beta chains follows, all from one sample in a study of T cells in Graves' hyperthyroidism and ophthalmopathy. Each CDR3 protein gets one entry after TCRdb re-called the multiplex PCR reads with MiXCR. Among hundreds of thousands of distinct CDR3 sequences, less than 15% were seen once, and the ten largest hold 9.5% to 13%. Sequenced: blood. The receptors stem from a woman between 18 and 29 years old with Graves' hyperthyroidism. Both conserved end residues are part of each CDR3. Each record gives: J gene, V gene, CDR3 protein.

J: TRBJ2-7; V: TRBV7-9; CDR3: CASSSLLGLAGDEQYF
J: TRBJ2-1; V: TRBV7-9; CDR3: CASSLGLTQGSYNEQFF
J: TRBJ2-2; V: TRBV9; CDR3: CASSPTRVNGELFF
J: TRBJ2-5; V: TRBV12-3/TRBV12-4; CDR3: CASSWSGRLETQYF
J: TRBJ1-5; V: TRBV19; CDR3: CASSMEQGANQPQHF
J: TRBJ2-1; V: TRBV29-1; CDR3: CSVEGEGLTYNEQFF
J: TRBJ2-3; V: TRBV14; CDR3: CASSQEWVASPDTQYF
J: TRBJ2-5; V: TRBV7-9; CDR3: CASSLAGGRRVGETQYF
J: TRBJ1-1; V: TRBV7-9; CDR3: CASSLTRGEGKAFF
J: TRBJ2-7; V: TRBV15; CDR3: CATSAAGTGWYEQYF
J: TRBJ2-6; V: TRBV12-3/TRBV12-4; CDR3: CASSARGTGGANVLTF
J: TRBJ2-1; V: TRBV5-1; CDR3: CASSLAVGNSYNEQFF
J: TRBJ2-7; V: TRBV12-3/TRBV12-4; CDR3: CASSSWDRPYEQYF
J: TRBJ2-7; V: TRBV28; CDR3: CASRSPDRGGEQYF
J: TRBJ2-6; V: TRBV5-1; CDR3: CASSLAGLAVPGNGANVLTF
J: TRBJ1-1; V: TRBV12-3/TRBV12-4; CDR3: CASSDPGTVVTEAFF
J: TRBJ1-2; V: TRBV6-6; CDR3: CASSYGGVGDSMFETGGYTF
J: TRBJ2-2; V: TRBV7-9; CDR3: CASSSQLGELFF
J: TRBJ2-7; V: TRBV15; CDR3: CATSRGEGLPFYEQYF
J: TRBJ2-5; V: TRBV7-9; CDR3: CASSPEGNGETQYF
J: TRBJ2-1; V: TRBV6-1; CDR3: CATATLLDEQFF
J: TRBJ1-6; V: TRBV7-2; CDR3: CASSLQGLYNSPPHF
J: TRBJ2-1; V: TRBV19; CDR3: CASSSRHEQFF
J: TRBJ2-3; V: TRBV7-2; CDR3: CASSLTGGADTQYF
J: TRBJ1-2; V: TRBV3-1; CDR3: CASSQDAGQGGGGYTF
J: TRBJ1-1; V: TRBV7-9; CDR3: CASSLGNAGDTEAFF
J: TRBJ2-2; V: TRBV24-1; CDR3: CATSAYTGELFF
J: TRBJ1-3; V: TRBV29-1; CDR3: CSVVSGNTIYF